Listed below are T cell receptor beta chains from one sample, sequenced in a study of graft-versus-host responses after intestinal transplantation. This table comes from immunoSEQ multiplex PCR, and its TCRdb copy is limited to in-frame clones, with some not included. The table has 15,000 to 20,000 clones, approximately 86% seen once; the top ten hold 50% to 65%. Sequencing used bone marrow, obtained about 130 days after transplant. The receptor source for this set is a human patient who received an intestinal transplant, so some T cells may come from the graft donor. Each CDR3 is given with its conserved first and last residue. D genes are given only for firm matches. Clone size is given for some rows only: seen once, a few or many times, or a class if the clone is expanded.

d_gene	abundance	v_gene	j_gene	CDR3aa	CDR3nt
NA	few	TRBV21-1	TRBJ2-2	CASSKPGPNTGELFF	TGTGCCAGCAGCAAACCGGGGCCGAACACCGGGGAGCTGTTTTTT
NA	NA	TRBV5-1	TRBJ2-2	CASSLEGNGELFF	TGCGCCAGCAGCTTGGAGGGGAACGGGGAGCTGTTTTTT
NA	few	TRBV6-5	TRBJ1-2	CASRTGTGGYGYTF	TGTGCCAGTCGGACCGGGACCGGCGGCTATGGCTACACCTTC
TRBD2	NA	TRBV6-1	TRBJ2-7	CASSERAGEGYEQYF	TGTGCCAGCAGTGAAAGAGCGGGAGAGGGCTACGAGCAGTACTTC
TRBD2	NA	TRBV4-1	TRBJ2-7	CASSLSGDEQYF	TGCGCCAGCAGCCTGAGCGGGGACGAGCAGTACTTC
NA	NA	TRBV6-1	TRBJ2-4	CASSPGGAKNIQYF	TGTGCCAGCAGCCCCGGGGGAGCCAAAAACATTCAGTACTTC
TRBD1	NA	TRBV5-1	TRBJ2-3	CASSLANRPSGQRRIGDTQYF	TGCGCCAGCAGCTTGGCCAATCGGCCATCGGGACAGAGAAGGATAGGAGATACGCAGTATTTT
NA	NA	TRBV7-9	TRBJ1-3	CASSPVTASGNTIYF	TGTGCCAGCAGCCCTGTAACAGCTTCTGGAAACACCATATATTTT
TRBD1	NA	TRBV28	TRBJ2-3	CASSYRDSLTDTQYF	TGTGCCAGCAGTTACCGGGACAGCCTCACAGATACGCAGTATTTT
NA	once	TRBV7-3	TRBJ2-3	CASSLNLPPDTQYF	TGTGCCAGCAGCTTAAATCTACCACCAGATACGCAGTATTTT
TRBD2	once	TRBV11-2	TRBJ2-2	CASSSGLAGHTRPGELFF	TGTGCCAGCAGCTCCGGACTAGCGGGTCACACCCGACCCGGGGAGCTGTTTTTT
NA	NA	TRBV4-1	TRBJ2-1	CASSPHGAPGWYNEQFF	TGCGCCAGCAGCCCTCACGGCGCCCCCGGGTGGTACAATGAGCAGTTCTTC
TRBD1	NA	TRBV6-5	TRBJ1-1	CASSYSRQGVNTEAFF	TGTGCCAGCAGTTACTCAAGACAGGGGGTGAACACTGAAGCTTTCTTT
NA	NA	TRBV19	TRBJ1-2	CASSIDGVSGSGYTF	TGTGCCAGTAGTATAGACGGCGTCAGCGGGTCGGGCTACACCTTC
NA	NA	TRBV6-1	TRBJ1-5	CASITAQESNQPQHF	TGTGCCAGCATCACGGCACAGGAGAGCAATCAGCCCCAGCATTTT
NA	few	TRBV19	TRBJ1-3	CASTGTASSGNTIYF	TGTGCCAGTACCGGGACGGCCTCCTCTGGAAACACCATATATTTT
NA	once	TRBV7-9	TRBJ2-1	CASSPELSYNEQFF	TGTGCCAGCAGCCCGGAACTCTCTTACAATGAGCAGTTCTTC
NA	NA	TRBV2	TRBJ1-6	CASRSGGGSPLHF	TGTGCCAGCCGAAGTGGGGGGGGTTCACCCCTCCACTTT
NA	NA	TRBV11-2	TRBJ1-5	CASSADSDYSNQPQHF	TGTGCCAGCAGCGCAGACAGTGATTATAGCAATCAGCCCCAGCATTTT
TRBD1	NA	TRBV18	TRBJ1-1	CASSPRNKGQGTNTEAFF	TGTGCCAGCTCACCACGGAATAAGGGACAGGGGACGAACACTGAAGCTTTCTTT
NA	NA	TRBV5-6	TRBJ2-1	CASSLENEQFF	TGTGCCAGCAGCTTGGAAAATGAGCAGTTCTTC
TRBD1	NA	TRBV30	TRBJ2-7	CAWSGTGSYEQYF	TGTGCCTGGAGTGGGACAGGGTCCTACGAGCAGTACTTC
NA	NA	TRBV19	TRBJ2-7	CASSSGSSYEQYF	TGTGCCAGTAGTTCCGGATCCTCCTACGAGCAGTACTTC
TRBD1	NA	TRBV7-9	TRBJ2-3	CASSLRQGYTDTQYF	TGTGCCAGCAGCTTAAGACAGGGTTACACAGATACGCAGTATTTT
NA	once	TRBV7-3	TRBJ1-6	CASSPSPGVALHF	TGTGCCAGCAGCCCAAGTCCGGGGGTGGCCCTCCACTTT
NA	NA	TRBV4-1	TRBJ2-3	CAVGLRGTDTQYF	TGCGCCGTCGGCCTCCGAGGCACAGATACGCAGTATTTT
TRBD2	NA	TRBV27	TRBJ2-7	CASSKLISGSPLQKQYF	TGTGCCAGCAGTAAATTGATAAGCGGGAGCCCCTTACAGAAGCAGTACTTC
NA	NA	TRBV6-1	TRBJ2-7	CASSLTPGSSYEQYF	TGTGCCAGCAGTTTGACGCCAGGGAGCTCCTACGAGCAGTACTTC
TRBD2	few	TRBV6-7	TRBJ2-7	CASSAGGLAGTYEQYF	TGTGCCAGCAGTGCTGGGGGACTAGCGGGAACCTACGAGCAGTACTTC
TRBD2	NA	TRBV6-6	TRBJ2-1	CASSSLAGGDNEQFF	TGTGCCAGCAGTTCCCTGGCGGGAGGGGACAATGAGCAGTTCTTC
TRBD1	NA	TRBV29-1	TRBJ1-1	CSAPSGTVEAFF	TGCAGCGCTCCGTCCGGGACAGTTGAAGCTTTCTTT
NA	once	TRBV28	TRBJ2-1	CASSGSLGNEQFF	TGTGCCAGCTCCGGGAGCTTGGGCAATGAGCAGTTCTTC
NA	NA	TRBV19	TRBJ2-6	CASSIQGANVLTF	TGTGCCAGTAGTATTCAAGGGGCCAACGTCCTGACTTTC
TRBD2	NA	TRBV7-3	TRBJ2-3	CATRHSGRGVDTQYF	TGTGCCACTCGACATAGCGGGAGAGGAGTCGATACGCAGTATTTT
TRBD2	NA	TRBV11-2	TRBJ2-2	CASSHGTSDGGELFF	TGTGCCAGCAGCCACGGGACTAGCGATGGCGGGGAGCTGTTTTTT
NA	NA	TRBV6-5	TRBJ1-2	CASRDPTGHYGYTF	TGTGCCAGCAGGGACCCGACAGGCCACTATGGCTACACCTTC